Following are 26 T cell receptor beta chains from one sample sequenced in a study of Graves' ophthalmopathy and Graves' hyperthyroidism. Scientists amplified the TCR beta CDR3 regions from RNA transcripts. HTBI-primed first-round RT-PCR preceded second-round multiplex PCR. TCRdb independently ran MiXCR on the multiplex PCR reads; one entry per CDR3 protein. The sample carries about 400,000 distinct CDR3 sequences, around 18% recorded once. Sequenced sample: peripheral blood. Receptors originate from a woman aged 18 to 35 with Graves' ophthalmopathy.

The CDR3 loop reads CASTDRDRGDTQYF. The CDR3 coding sequence is TGTGCCAGCACCGACCGGGACAGGGGGGATACGCAGTATTTT. The rearrangement links TRBV11-2 to TRBJ2-3, with 11 bases identical to TRBD1. Germline trimming cut 7 bases from V and 6 bases from J; bases unmatched to any gene: 6. CDR1 and CDR2 from the germline V gene are SGHAT and FQNNGV. The CDR3 is 14 residues long.

This clonotype has ten or more counts. This chain links TRBV19 with TRBJ1-5; no reliable D call. Germline CDR1 reads LNHDA; CDR2 reads SQIVND (reference sequence). Trimming stripped 8 bases from V and 3 bases from J, with 11 bases between. The CDR3 contains 13 residues. The CDR3 sequence: CASVGRPNQPQHF. CDR3 DNA sequence: TGTGCCAGTGTAGGACGGCCCAATCAGCCCCAGCATTTT.

This clonotype appeared many times. The V call is TRBV28, the J call TRBJ1-5, with TRBD1 identical over 9 bases. Germline V lookup: CDR1 MDHEN, CDR2 SYDVKM. The J segment lost 7 bases and the V segment lost 6 bases, leaving 7 bases of the junction unmatched. This CDR3 is built from 14 residues. The CDR3 region has the DNA TGTGCCAGCAGCGGCGGGACAGGGTACCAGCCCCAGCATTTT. Residues: CASSGGTGYQPQHF. The complete variable domain, with remaining parts taken from reference TRBV28 and TRBJ1-5, reads DVKVTQSSRYLVKRTGEKVFLECVQDMDHENMFWYRQDPGLGLRLIYFSYDVKMKEKGDIPEGYSVSREKKERFSLILESASTNQTSMYLCASSGGTGYQPQHFGDGTRLSIL.

This clonotype was detected ten times or more. The chain joins TRBV20-1 to TRBJ2-5; 12 nucleotides line up with TRBD2. J was trimmed by 4 bases and V by 1 base; bases with no gene match: 1. Per the germline V gene, CDR1 is DFQATT and CDR2 is SNEGSKA (reference sequence). The CDR3 covers 14 residues. The CDR3 spells CSARASGRGETQYF. The CDR3 nucleotides read TGCAGTGCTAGAGCTAGCGGGAGGGGAGAGACCCAGTACTTC.

This clonotype was seen a handful of times. The V gene is TRBV6-1, the J gene TRBJ2-2; possibly TRBD1 for D (6 bases). Germline V CDR1 and CDR2: MNHNS, SASEGT. The CDR3 is made up of 15 amino acids. Trimming took 3 bases from V and 6 from J, leaving 14 bases between them. The CDR3 region is CASSEGIQGAGELFF. The CDR3, as DNA: TGTGCCAGCAGTGAGGGGATACAGGGCGCCGGGGAGCTGTTTTTT.

CDR3 nucleotide sequence: TGTGCCAGCAGATGGCCGGGCCGCACTGAAGCTTTCTTT. Translation gives CASRWPGRTEAFF. The chain carries TRBV6-1 and TRBJ1-1; D not resolved. Germline loops: CDR1 MNHNS, CDR2 SASEGT. The CDR3 has 13 residues. The germline V and J ends were trimmed by 6 bases and 4 bases, with 12 bases remaining between them.

Many counts were recorded for this clonotype. This chain uses TRBV6-2 or TRBV6-3 with TRBJ2-7; maybe TRBD2 (6 bases). V shed 5 bases and J shed 4 bases, with 18 bases lying between them. CDR3 length equals 15 residues. The germline gives CDR1 MNHEY, CDR2 SVGEGT. The CDR3 is CASSLGLLRGYEQYF. The CDR3 DNA sequence: TGTGCCAGCAGTCTGGGACTTCTCCGAGGGTACGAGCAGTACTTC.

This clonotype came up many times. The gene calls are TRBV29-1 and TRBJ2-7, with 8 positions matching TRBD1. Germline assignment: CDR1 SQVTM and CDR2 ANQGSEA. V gave up 0 bases and J gave up 4 bases; unmatched junction bases: 8. There are 15 residues in the CDR3. The CDR3 spells CSVEDPQGGRYEQYF. CDR3 coding DNA: TGCAGCGTTGAAGATCCACAGGGGGGACGATACGAGCAGTACTTC.

This clonotype was seen at least ten times. V gene TRBV5-1 combines with J gene TRBJ2-7; 8 bases are shared with TRBD2. The V and J ends lost 7 bases and 5 bases, in that order; junction bases with no gene match: 14. This CDR3 spans 15 amino acids. CDR1 and CDR2 (germline): SGHRS, YFSETQ. The CDR3 DNA is TGCGCCAGCCATTTGAAGGAGCGGGGGATGAACGAGCAGTACTTC. Protein: CASHLKERGMNEQYF. Supplemented by reference TRBV5-1 and TRBJ2-7, the full variable domain reads KAGVTQTPRYLIKTRGQQVTLSCSPISGHRSVSWYQQTPGQGLQFLFEYFSETQRNKGNFPGRFSGRQFSNSRSEMNVSTLELGDSALYLCASHLKERGMNEQYFGPGTRLTVT.

Ten or more counts support this clonotype. The V and J genes are TRBV29-1 and TRBJ1-2; D gene unclear. Germline V gene sequence: CDR1 SQVTM, CDR2 ANQGSEA. The CDR3 length is 13 residues. The germline V and J ends were trimmed by 4 bases and 4 bases, with 13 bases remaining between them. In DNA, the CDR3 is TGCAGCGTTGTTGGTCAGGCCAGCTATGGCTACACCTTC. Translating gives CSVVGQASYGYTF.

This clonotype was counted many times. The rearrangement uses TRBV28 and TRBJ2-5, with TRBD1 matching over 8 bases. J gave up 1 base and V 2 bases, and 3 bases lay outside the gene matches. Germline lookup yields CDR1 MDHEN and CDR2 SYDVKM. This CDR3 is 15 amino acids long. The CDR3 DNA reads TGTGCCAGCAGTTTACTGGACAGGGCCCAAGAGACCCAGTACTTC. Translated: CASSLLDRAQETQYF.

This clonotype showed up many times. This chain links TRBV6-5 with TRBJ2-5; D is ambiguous. The CDR3 loop spans 18 amino acids. Trimming pared 0 bases from V and 4 bases from J, leaving 21 bases between. Germline values: CDR1 MNHEY, CDR2 SVGAGI. CDR3 loop: CASSYSWNFGSNGETQYF. The CDR3 bases are TGTGCCAGCAGTTACTCGTGGAATTTTGGATCGAACGGAGAGACCCAGTACTTC.

This clonotype was observed a few times. This chain connects TRBV6-5 to TRBJ1-5; 10 bases align to TRBD1. The CDR3 sequence is 15 residues long. In germline, CDR1 is MNHEY, CDR2 SVGAGI. V lost 0 bases and J lost 5; bases outside the gene matches: 1. CDR3 DNA sequence: TGTGCCAGCAGTTACTCCGGGACAGGGGATCAGCCCCAGCATTTT. Amino acids: CASSYSGTGDQPQHF.

This clonotype was picked up a small number of times. The V and J genes are TRBV6-2 or TRBV6-3 and TRBJ1-1; a weak D match, TRBD1 (5 bases). Germline CDR1 and CDR2: MNHEY and SVGEGT. Trimming cost V 0 bases and J 0 bases, with 8 bases left between them. This CDR3 contains 15 residues. CDR3 sequence reads: CASSYSGGVNTEAFF. The CDR3 DNA reads as TGTGCCAGCAGTTACTCGGGAGGGGTGAACACTGAAGCTTTCTTT.

This clonotype was detected ten times or more. V usage is TRBV28 and J usage is TRBJ2-5; no clear D. Germline CDR1 reads MDHEN; CDR2 reads SYDVKM. V was clipped by 2 bases and J by 1 base, with 11 bases between them. The CDR3 totals 15 residues. In nucleotides, the CDR3 is TGTGCCAGCAGTTTAATTAAGGCCCCCCAAGAGACCCAGTACTTC. Its translation: CASSLIKAPQETQYF. Together with reference TRBV28 and TRBJ2-5, the CDR3 gives the full variable domain: DVKVTQSSRYLVKRTGEKVFLECVQDMDHENMFWYRQDPGLGLRLIYFSYDVKMKEKGDIPEGYSVSREKKERFSLILESASTNQTSMYLCASSLIKAPQETQYFGPGTRLLVL.

J is TRBJ1-6 and V is TRBV11-2; unclear D gene. The V gene's germline CDR1 is SGHAT and CDR2 FQNNGV. The CDR3 runs to 14 residues. V was cut by 0 bases and J by 16 bases, with 16 bases left in between. The DNA of the CDR3 is TGTGCCAGCAGCTTAGAACCCGCGGGCAGGTTGCTCCACTTT. Translated, it gives CASSLEPAGRLLHF.

The chain employs TRBV12-3 or TRBV12-4 and TRBJ1-1; 7 positions match TRBD1. This CDR3 spans 11 amino acids. V lost 7 bases, J lost 11 bases, and 7 bases stayed unmatched. The CDR3: CASTQGVMAFF. DNA for the CDR3: TGTGCCAGCACCCAGGGGGTTATGGCTTTCTTT.

This clonotype was observed a handful of times. V and J are TRBV12-3 or TRBV12-4 and TRBJ2-7; a possible D gene is TRBD2 (6 bases). The CDR3 contains 15 residues. The ends were cut back, 5 bases at V and 5 bases at J, with 19 bases in the middle. The CDR3 DNA is TGTGCCAGCAGTCCCGGGACTTTCTCCTACGACGAGCAGTACTTC. This codes for CASSPGTFSYDEQYF.

This clonotype was observed a handful of times. The chain joins TRBV5-1 to TRBJ2-5; 9 bases map to TRBD1. The CDR3 has 14 amino acids. Germline V gives CDR1 SGHRS, CDR2 YFSETQ. Trimming took 2 bases from V and 3 from J; bases not matched to a gene: 2. CDR3 loop: CASSLQGAEETQYF. CDR3 DNA sequence: TGCGCCAGCAGCTTACAGGGGGCGGAAGAGACCCAGTACTTC.

This chain connects TRBV19 to TRBJ1-5; 12 positions agree with TRBD1. The V and J ends lost 3 bases and 2 bases, in that order; junction bases with no gene match: 8. CDR1 LNHDA and CDR2 SQIVND come from the germline V gene (reference sequence). The CDR3 runs to 18 residues. The CDR3 is CASSMGSGQGAGNQPQHF. The CDR3 DNA reads as TGTGCCAGTAGTATGGGCTCGGGACAGGGGGCTGGCAATCAGCCCCAGCATTTT.

The chain couples TRBV6-1 to TRBJ2-7, with 13 bases lining up with TRBD2. The ends lost 7 bases at V and 5 bases at J; junction bases unmatched: 5. Germline loops: CDR1 MNHNS, CDR2 SASEGT. This CDR3 is built from 14 residues. The CDR3: CASNPGTSGNEQYF. In DNA form, the CDR3 reads TGTGCCAGCAACCCCGGGACTAGCGGGAACGAGCAGTACTTC.

The sample holds many counts of this clonotype. V usage is TRBV7-9 and J usage is TRBJ2-7, with TRBD1 as a possible D gene (6 bases). Per germline, CDR1 SEHNR and CDR2 FQNEAQ (reference sequence). Trimming left V 1 base short and J 4 bases short, with 17 bases between. The CDR3 consists of 16 residues. DNA for the CDR3: TGTGCCAGCAGCTTAGTGGGGCTGATGACAGGTTACGAGCAGTACTTC. It encodes CASSLVGLMTGYEQYF.

This clonotype was picked up many times. This chain connects TRBV7-2 to TRBJ2-2; D not certain. Germline loops: CDR1 SGHTA, CDR2 FQGNSA. The CDR3 consists of 20 residues. V lost 2 bases, J lost 1 base, and 23 bases lay in between. In nucleotides, the CDR3 is TGTGCCAGCAGCTTACCCACCTTAGGCTCCACCCTTAGGAACACCGGGGAGCTGTTTTTT. This gives the protein CASSLPTLGSTLRNTGELFF.

This clonotype was seen at least ten times. The chain has TRBV29-1 and TRBJ2-7; 7 bases fit TRBD1. J was trimmed by 0 bases and V by 6 bases; bases with no gene match: 11. Germline CDR1 reads SQVTM; CDR2 reads ANQGSEA. The CDR3 contains 15 residues. In DNA form, the CDR3 reads TGCAGCGTCCTGACAGGGCGTAACTTCTCCTACGAGCAGTACTTC. It encodes CSVLTGRNFSYEQYF.

This clonotype was counted at least ten times. J is TRBJ2-7 and V is TRBV7-9; the match to TRBD1 covers 10 bases. The V gene's germline CDR1 is SEHNR and CDR2 FQNEAQ (reference sequence). With 4 bases clipped from V and 8 bases from J, the junction kept 5 bases outside the gene matches. The CDR3 runs 13 residues. The CDR3 region has the DNA TGTGCCAGCAGCTCGGGACAGGGGTATAAGCAGTACTTC. It yields the protein CASSSGQGYKQYF. Complete variable domain (other parts from reference TRBV7-9 and TRBJ2-7): DTGVSQNPRHKITKRGQNVTFRCDPISEHNRLYWYRQTLGQGPEFLTYFQNEAQLEKSRLLSDRFSAERPKGSFSTLEIQRTEQGDSAMYLCASSSGQGYKQYFGPGTRLTVT.

This clonotype was recorded a few times. V usage is TRBV9 and J usage is TRBJ1-1; the match to TRBD1 covers 8 bases. There are 14 residues in the CDR3. The J segment lost 6 bases and the V segment lost 0 bases, leaving 4 bases of the junction unmatched. CDR1 and CDR2 from the germline V gene are SGDLS and YYNGEE. CDR3 bases: TGTGCCAGCAGCGTAGAAGAGACAGGGGCTGAAGCTTTCTTT. It is translated as CASSVEETGAEAFF.